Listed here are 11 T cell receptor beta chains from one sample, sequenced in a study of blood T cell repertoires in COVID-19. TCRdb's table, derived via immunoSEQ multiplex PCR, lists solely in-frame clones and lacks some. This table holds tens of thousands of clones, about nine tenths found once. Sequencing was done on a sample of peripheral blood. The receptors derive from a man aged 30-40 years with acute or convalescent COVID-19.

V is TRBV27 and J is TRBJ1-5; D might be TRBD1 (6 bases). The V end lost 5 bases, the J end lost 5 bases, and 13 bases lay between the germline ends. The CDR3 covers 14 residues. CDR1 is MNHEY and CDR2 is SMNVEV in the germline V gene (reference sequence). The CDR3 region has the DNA TGTGCCAGCAGTATACAGGGCTCGGATCAGCCCCAGCATTTT. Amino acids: CASSIQGSDQPQHF.

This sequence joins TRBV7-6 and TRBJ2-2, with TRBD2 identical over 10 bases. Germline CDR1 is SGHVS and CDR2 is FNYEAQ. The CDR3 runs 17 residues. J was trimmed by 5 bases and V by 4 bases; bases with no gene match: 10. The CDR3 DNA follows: TGTGCCAGCAGCTCCCTTCCTCGGGGACTAGCGACCGGGGAGCTGTTTTTT. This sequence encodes CASSSLPRGLATGELFF.

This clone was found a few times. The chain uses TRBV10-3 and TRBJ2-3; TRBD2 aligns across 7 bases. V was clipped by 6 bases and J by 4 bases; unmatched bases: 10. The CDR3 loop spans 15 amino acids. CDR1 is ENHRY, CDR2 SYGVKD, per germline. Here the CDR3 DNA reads TGTGCCATCAGCGCTAAAAGCGGGATATCAGATACGCAGTATTTT. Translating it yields CAISAKSGISDTQYF.

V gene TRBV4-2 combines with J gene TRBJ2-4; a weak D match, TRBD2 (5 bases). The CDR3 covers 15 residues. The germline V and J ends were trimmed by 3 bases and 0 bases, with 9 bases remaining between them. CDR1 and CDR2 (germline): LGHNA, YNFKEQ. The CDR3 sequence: CASSQEVLAKNIQYF. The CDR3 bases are TGTGCCAGCAGCCAGGAGGTCCTAGCCAAAAACATTCAGTACTTC.

CDR3 in amino acids: CASSVVRNTEAFF. CDR3 sequence (DNA): TGCGCCAGCAGTGTCGTCAGAAACACTGAAGCTTTCTTT. The genes are TRBV10-2 and TRBJ1-1; D remains ambiguous. V shed 4 bases and J shed 2 bases, with 8 bases lying between them. The CDR3 sequence is 13 residues long. The germline V gene has CDR1 WSHSY and CDR2 SAAADI.

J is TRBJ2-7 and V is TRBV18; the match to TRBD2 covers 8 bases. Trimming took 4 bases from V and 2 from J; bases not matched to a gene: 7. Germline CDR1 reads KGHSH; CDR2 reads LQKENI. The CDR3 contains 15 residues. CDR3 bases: TGTGCCAGCTCACTCTTTTCGGGAGGGACCTACGAGCAGTACTTC. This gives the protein CASSLFSGGTYEQYF.

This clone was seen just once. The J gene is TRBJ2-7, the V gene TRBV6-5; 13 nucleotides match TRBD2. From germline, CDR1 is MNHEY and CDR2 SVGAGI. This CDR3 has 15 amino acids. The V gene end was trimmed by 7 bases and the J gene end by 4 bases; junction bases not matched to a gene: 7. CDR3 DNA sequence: TGTGCCAGCACCGAGGGACTAGCGGGAATGTACGAGCAGTACTTC. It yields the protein CASTEGLAGMYEQYF.

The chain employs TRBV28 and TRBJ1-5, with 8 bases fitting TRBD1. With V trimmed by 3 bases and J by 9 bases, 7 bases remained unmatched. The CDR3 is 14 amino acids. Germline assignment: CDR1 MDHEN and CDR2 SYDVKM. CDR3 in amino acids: CASSFEVQGGPQHF. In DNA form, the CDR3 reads TGTGCCAGCAGTTTTGAGGTACAGGGGGGGCCCCAGCATTTT.

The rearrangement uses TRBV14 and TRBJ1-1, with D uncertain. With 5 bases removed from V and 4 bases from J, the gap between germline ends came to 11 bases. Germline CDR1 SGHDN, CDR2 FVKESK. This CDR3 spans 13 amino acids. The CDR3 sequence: CASSTQGGTEAFF. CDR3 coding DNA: TGTGCCAGCAGCACACAAGGAGGCACTGAAGCTTTCTTT. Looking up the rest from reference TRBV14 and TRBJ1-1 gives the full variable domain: EAGVTQFPSHSVIEKGQTVTLRCDPISGHDNLYWYRRVMGKEIKFLLHFVKESKQDESGMPNNRFLAERTGGTYSTLKVQPAELEDSGVYFCASSTQGGTEAFFGQGTRLTVV.

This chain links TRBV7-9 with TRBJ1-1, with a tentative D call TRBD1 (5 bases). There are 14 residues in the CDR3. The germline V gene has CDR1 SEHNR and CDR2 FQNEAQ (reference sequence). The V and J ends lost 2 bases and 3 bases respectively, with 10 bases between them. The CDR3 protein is CASSLNRQHTEAFF. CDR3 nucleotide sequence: TGTGCCAGCAGCTTAAACCGACAGCACACTGAAGCTTTCTTT.

CDR3: CASSSPGLAGGPRTDTQYF. Here the CDR3 DNA reads TGTGCCAGCAGCTCGCCGGGACTAGCGGGGGGACCGCGCACAGATACGCAGTATTTT. This rearrangement joins TRBV9 to TRBJ2-3; the match to TRBD2 covers 15 bases. The CDR3 has 19 residues. The junction had 10 bases not matched to a gene; V was cut back by 4 bases and J by 1 base. The germline V gene has CDR1 SGDLS and CDR2 YYNGEE.